This T cell receptor beta chain was sequenced during a study of type 1 regulatory T cells. On the study more broadly: T-allo10 is an in vitro-generated, Tr1-enriched CD4 T cell product specific for alloantigen.

One entry per CDR3 protein results from TCRdb running MiXCR on the reads. The table records around 64,000 distinct CDR3 sequences, less than 25% of them present only once. Findings and limits, study-wide: Compared with non-Tr1 cells, Tr1 cells showed a narrower TCR repertoire.

To note about this clonotype: Its antigen is unknown.

Sequenced input: cultured type 1 regulatory T (Tr1) cells, either the whole culture or a sorted fraction (not recorded which). This clonotype was obtained from a human donor in good health.

DNA for the CDR3: TGTGCCAGCAGCCCCACCGGAGGACCGGGTGAAGCTTTCTTT. It translates to CASSPTGGPGEAFF. The gene calls are TRBV7-2 and TRBJ1-1; D is undetermined. The CDR3 is 14 amino acids. Germline CDR1 SGHTA, CDR2 FQGNSA. V lost 5 bases and J 7 bases, leaving 17 bases between the germline ends.